This TCR beta chain was sequenced in a study of T cell changes during pregnancy in multiple sclerosis. The repertoire was sequenced with immunoSEQ multiplex PCR; TCRdb's copy has only in-frame clones and lacks some. Counted here are just under 20,000 clones, 80% to 90% occurring once; the ten biggest clones make up around 7.5%. The CDR3 consists of 14 residues. V was pared by 3 bases and J by 4 bases, with 3 bases of the junction left unmatched. Per germline, CDR1 MNHNS and CDR2 SASEGT. The sequencing here drew on CD8+ T cells from peripheral blood mononuclear cells, taken in the second trimester of pregnancy. The genes are TRBV6-1 and TRBJ2-3; TRBD1 aligns across 8 bases. This receptor was taken from a female donor in good health, enrolled as a control in a pregnancy study. The CDR3: CASSDGQGADTQYF. CDR3 DNA: TGTGCCAGCAGTGACGGACAGGGCGCAGATACGCAGTATTTT.